The 31 T cell receptor beta chains in this list originate from one sample, sequenced in a study of blood T cell repertoires in COVID-19. The assay was immunoSEQ multiplex PCR, and TCRdb's table has in-frame clones only and misses some. The sample records about 390,000 clones, around 87% being singletons. The sample was peripheral blood. The source of these receptors is a woman aged 60 to 75 with COVID-19, enrolled during active disease.

The chain recombines TRBV7-3 with TRBJ2-3, with D unresolved. CDR1 SGHTA and CDR2 FQGTGA come from the germline V gene. The V and J ends lost 1 base and 1 base respectively, with 9 bases between them. The CDR3 extends over 15 amino acids. The CDR3 coding sequence is TGTGCCAGCAGCTTAATGGCCGTTGGCACAGATACGCAGTATTTT. Amino acids: CASSLMAVGTDTQYF.

This clone was counted between two and nine times. The V call is TRBV18, the J call TRBJ1-1; possible D gene TRBD1, 6 bases. Looked up from germline, CDR1 is KGHSH and CDR2 is LQKENI. Trimming removed 0 bases from V and 5 bases from J, with 16 bases in between. The length of the CDR3 is 16 residues. Written as DNA, the CDR3 is TGTGCCAGCTCACCACCAAATCAGGGGTTAATAACTGAAGCTTTCTTT. This sequence encodes CASSPPNQGLITEAFF.

This chain connects TRBV6-4 to TRBJ2-1; a weak D match, TRBD2 (6 bases). Germline-derived CDR1 and CDR2 are MRHNA and SNTAGT. This CDR3 has 13 amino acids. The V and J ends lost 8 bases and 4 bases respectively, with 12 bases between them. DNA for the CDR3: TGTGCCAGCTCCCGGGAGCCGTACAATGAGCAGTTCTTC. As protein: CASSREPYNEQFF.

The chain is built from TRBV9 and TRBJ1-2; 8 nucleotides align to TRBD1. This CDR3 has 16 amino acids. V trimming: 4 bases; J trimming: 5 bases; junction bases outside the gene matches: 13. The germline gives CDR1 SGDLS, CDR2 YYNGEE. CDR3 loop: CASSYNRDRSPYGYTF. As DNA, the CDR3 is TGTGCCAGCAGCTATAACCGGGACAGGAGCCCTTATGGCTACACCTTC.

The chain recombines TRBV6-5 with TRBJ1-4; no reliable D call. The germline V gene has CDR1 MNHEY and CDR2 SVGAGI. V was clipped by 4 bases and J by 0 bases, with 6 bases between them. The CDR3 is 14 amino acids. The CDR3 spells CASSSGPTNEKLFF. DNA of the CDR3: TGTGCCAGCAGTTCAGGCCCAACTAATGAAAAACTGTTTTTT.

DNA of the CDR3: TGTGCCAGCAGCGTAGTTTCCGGGACTAGTAGCGATGAGCAGTTCTTC. This gives the protein CASSVVSGTSSDEQFF. The rearrangement uses TRBV9 and TRBJ2-1, with 8 bases aligning to TRBD2. Germline-derived CDR1 and CDR2 are SGDLS and YYNGEE. The trim removed 0 bases at V and 8 bases at J, leaving 10 bases unmatched. The CDR3 has 16 amino acids. Variable domain in full (rest from reference TRBV9 and TRBJ2-1): DSGVTQTPKHLITATGQRVTLRCSPRSGDLSVYWYQQSLDQGLQFLIQYYNGEERAKGNILERFSAQQFPDLHSELNLSSLELGDSALYFCASSVVSGTSSDEQFFGPGTRLTVL.

The CDR3 loop is CASSLDYRGDEQYF. The CDR3 region has the DNA TGCGCCAGCAGCTTGGATTACAGGGGGGACGAGCAGTACTTC. The chain has TRBV5-1 and TRBJ2-7, with 8 bases matching TRBD1. CDR3 length: 14 amino acids. Germline V gene sequence: CDR1 SGHRS, CDR2 YFSETQ. V was clipped by 0 bases and J by 5 bases; unmatched bases: 4.

The chain links TRBV2 to TRBJ1-2; D is uncertain. Germline CDR1 and CDR2: SNHLY and FYNNEI. CDR3 length: 13 residues. V lost 3 bases and J 2 bases, leaving 7 bases between the germline ends. CDR3 sequence (DNA): TGTGCCAGCAGTGATTCGGGAAACTATGGCTACACCTTC. Protein sequence: CASSDSGNYGYTF.

The chain combines TRBV5-1 with TRBJ2-1, with 11 bases matching TRBD2. Germline V gene lookup returns CDR1 SGHRS and CDR2 YFSETQ. The CDR3 is made up of 16 amino acids. The junction had 6 bases not matched to a gene; V was cut back by 0 bases and J by 7 bases. CDR3 sequence (DNA): TGCGCCAGCAGCTTGGGGACTAGCGGGTGGGGGAATGAGCAGTTCTTC. It specifies CASSLGTSGWGNEQFF.

This chain joins TRBV6-5 and TRBJ1-4, with D possibly matching TRBD1 (6 bases). The CDR3 consists of 15 residues. The germline V gene has CDR1 MNHEY and CDR2 SVGAGI. Trimming removed 0 bases from V and 8 bases from J, with 13 bases in between. The CDR3 nucleotides are TGTGCCAGCAGTTACTCGATACAGGGAGTCGAAAAACTGTTTTTT. As protein: CASSYSIQGVEKLFF.

In DNA, the CDR3 is TGTGCCAGCAGCTTAGGGGGAGGGGACGGAGGTCTCGAGCAGTACTTC. Protein: CASSLGGGDGGLEQYF. The chain carries TRBV7-6 and TRBJ2-7; 7 nucleotides match TRBD2. The CDR3 sequence is 16 residues long. Germline-derived CDR1 and CDR2 are SGHVS and FNYEAQ. The trim removed 1 base at V and 6 bases at J, leaving 12 bases unmatched.

This clone was detected only a few times. CDR3 in amino acids: CASSLEATGELFF. CDR3 nucleotides: TGTGCCAGCAGCTTAGAAGCCACCGGGGAGCTGTTTTTT. This chain joins TRBV5-4 and TRBJ2-2; no definite D call. The CDR3 extends over 13 amino acids. Germline V gene lookup returns CDR1 SGHNT and CDR2 YYREEE (reference sequence). V was cut by 2 bases and J by 4 bases, with 6 bases left in between.

The chain joins TRBV11-1 to TRBJ2-7, with D possibly matching TRBD1 (6 bases). This CDR3 has 13 amino acids. Germline V gene data show CDR1 as SGHAT and CDR2 as FQDESV (reference sequence). Trimming pared 5 bases from V and 9 bases from J, leaving 17 bases between. CDR3 residues: CASSPRTDGGQYF. CDR3 DNA sequence: TGTGCCAGCAGCCCGCGGACAGATGGGGGGCAGTACTTC.

This chain links TRBV7-6 with TRBJ2-2; 7 bases are a match to TRBD1. Per germline, CDR1 SGHVS and CDR2 FNYEAQ. V dropped 1 base and J dropped 5; count of bases not matched to a gene: 13. This CDR3 has 18 amino acids. The CDR3 sequence is CASSLGVATGRKTGELFF. CDR3 bases: TGTGCCAGCAGCTTAGGGGTAGCGACAGGGCGAAAAACCGGGGAGCTGTTTTTT.

The V gene is TRBV27, the J gene TRBJ1-4; tentatively, D is TRBD1 (6 bases). The germline V and J ends were trimmed by 2 bases and 7 bases, with 11 bases remaining between them. The length of the CDR3 is 14 residues. Per germline, CDR1 MNHEY and CDR2 SMNVEV (reference sequence). CDR3 coding DNA: TGTGCCAGCAGTTTAGGACAGTCTTTTGAAAAACTGTTTTTT. It specifies CASSLGQSFEKLFF.

This chain joins TRBV21-1 and TRBJ2-2; the D call TRBD1 from the table was never checked on the DNA. TRBV21-1 is noted as a pseudogene. CDR3 length equals 20 residues. The CDR3: CASSITRGFRDTYPPGELFF. Here the CDR3 DNA reads TGTGCCAGCAGCATTACAAGGGGCTTCCGGGACACTTATCCCCCCGGGGAGCTGTTTTTT.

The V call is TRBV6-5, the J call TRBJ2-7; 8 bases align to TRBD2. Germline trimming cut 4 bases from V and 6 bases from J; bases unmatched to any gene: 8. The germline V gene encodes CDR1 MNHEY and CDR2 SVGAGI. This CDR3 contains 14 residues. As DNA, the CDR3 is TGTGCCAGCAGTTCCCCCCGGGGGGGCCGCGAGCAGTACTTC. Encoded protein: CASSSPRGGREQYF.

The chain carries TRBV5-1 and TRBJ2-1; 12 bases fit TRBD1. V lost 4 bases, J lost 7 bases, and 18 bases stayed unmatched. The germline gives CDR1 SGHRS, CDR2 YFSETQ. This CDR3 is 19 amino acids long. CDR3 sequence: CASSRNLPGQGARRNEQFF. The DNA for the CDR3 is TGCGCCAGCAGCCGCAACCTACCGGGACAGGGGGCAAGAAGAAATGAGCAGTTCTTC.

The rearrangement joins TRBV5-1 to TRBJ1-2, with TRBD1 matching over 7 bases. This CDR3 has 14 amino acids. V was pared by 4 bases and J by 2 bases, with 5 bases of the junction left unmatched. Germline CDR1 SGHRS, CDR2 YFSETQ. The CDR3 nucleotides read TGCGCCAGCAGCGATGAGGGGGCAAACTATGGCTACACCTTC. This translates into CASSDEGANYGYTF.

The chain is built from TRBV25-1 and TRBJ1-1, with D tentatively TRBD1 (6 bases). V was trimmed by 1 base and J by 11 bases, leaving 17 bases between them. The CDR3 consists of 14 residues. Germline-derived CDR1 and CDR2 are MGHDK and SYGVNS. The CDR3 coding sequence is TGTGCCAGCAGTGAATCGAGGGGGTGGATCGAGGCTTTCTTT. Protein product: CASSESRGWIEAFF.

The V gene is TRBV11-2, the J gene TRBJ1-6; 7 bases align to TRBD1. Germline values: CDR1 SGHAT, CDR2 FQNNGV. The CDR3 contains 14 residues. V gave up 2 bases and J gave up 10 bases; unmatched junction bases: 5. As DNA, the CDR3 is TGTGCCAGCAGCTTATCGGACAGGCTGTCACCCCTCCACTTT. Translation gives CASSLSDRLSPLHF.

This clone has a handful of counts. The rearrangement joins TRBV7-3 to TRBJ2-7; 8 bases align to TRBD1. CDR3 length equals 14 residues. Germline V gene data show CDR1 as SGHTA and CDR2 as FQGTGA. J was trimmed by 2 bases and V by 4 bases; bases with no gene match: 4. The chain's CDR3 is CASSWDRPPYEQYF. The CDR3, as DNA: TGTGCCAGCAGCTGGGACAGGCCGCCCTACGAGCAGTACTTC. Combining the CDR3 with reference TRBV7-3 and TRBJ2-7 gives the whole variable domain GAGVSQTPSNKVTEKGKYVELRCDPISGHTALYWYRQSLGQGPEFLIYFQGTGAADDSGLPNDRFFAVRPEGSVSTLKIQRTERGDSAVYLCASSWDRPPYEQYFGPGTRLTVT.

The chain links TRBV3-1 (or the pseudogene TRBV3-2) to TRBJ2-3, with 9 bases aligning to TRBD2. The CDR3 loop spans 18 amino acids. From germline, CDR1 is LGHDT and CDR2 YNNKEL (reference sequence). The ends lost 0 bases at V and 0 bases at J; junction bases unmatched: 7. The CDR3 DNA is TGTGCCAGCAGCCAAGATTGGAGGCTAGCGGGGAGCACAGATACGCAGTATTTT. The encoded protein is CASSQDWRLAGSTDTQYF.

J is TRBJ2-3 and V is TRBV6-5, with a tentative D call TRBD2 (6 bases). V lost 0 bases, J lost 10 bases, and 17 bases lay in between. CDR1 MNHEY and CDR2 SVGAGI come from the germline V gene. The CDR3 spans 15 residues. In DNA form, the CDR3 reads TGTGCCAGCAGTTACTCGAGGGACTCCTCCTTCGCGCAGTATTTT. Amino acids: CASSYSRDSSFAQYF.

The chain joins TRBV6-2 or TRBV6-3 to TRBJ1-1; 8 bases align to TRBD1. CDR3 length: 16 residues. Germline trimming cut 2 bases from V and 0 bases from J; bases unmatched to any gene: 5. Looked up from germline, CDR1 is MNHEY and CDR2 is SVGEGT. The CDR3 DNA is TGTGCCAGCAGTTACCCCTCGGGACAGGTGAACACTGAAGCTTTCTTT. As protein: CASSYPSGQVNTEAFF.

This chain connects TRBV5-1 to TRBJ1-2; 7 bases align to TRBD1. With 4 bases clipped from V and 0 bases from J, the junction kept 6 bases outside the gene matches. Germline values: CDR1 SGHRS, CDR2 YFSETQ. The CDR3 is made up of 15 amino acids. The CDR3 region is CASSKPGQSNYGYTF. CDR3 DNA sequence: TGCGCCAGCAGCAAACCGGGACAGTCTAACTATGGCTACACCTTC.

V usage is TRBV5-5 and J usage is TRBJ1-5; 7 positions match TRBD1. The CDR3 sequence is 14 residues long. The germline CDR1 and CDR2 sequences are SGHKS and YYEKEE (reference sequence). Unmatched junction bases numbered 7, after V lost 4 bases and J lost 6 bases. Here the CDR3 DNA reads TGTGCCAGCAGCAAGAACAGGGGCCTTCAGCCCCAGCATTTT. Its translation: CASSKNRGLQPQHF.

The rearrangement links TRBV2 to TRBJ2-2, with a weak D call TRBD1 (5 bases). The CDR3 length is 15 residues. V lost 1 base and J lost 6, with 12 bases in between. Looked up from germline, CDR1 is SNHLY and CDR2 is FYNNEI. CDR3 sequence reads: CASSEDVRVAGELFF. CDR3 DNA sequence: TGTGCCAGCAGTGAAGACGTCAGGGTGGCCGGGGAGCTGTTTTTT. The complete variable domain, with remaining parts taken from reference TRBV2 and TRBJ2-2, reads EPEVTQTPSHQVTQMGQEVILRCVPISNHLYFYWYRQILGQKVEFLVSFYNNEISEKSEIFDDQFSVERPDGSNFTLKIRSTKLEDSAMYFCASSEDVRVAGELFFGEGSRLTVL.

The J gene is TRBJ2-7, the V gene TRBV5-4; TRBD1 matches at 9 bases. Per the germline V gene, CDR1 is SGHNT and CDR2 is YYREEE (reference sequence). The CDR3 is 15 residues long. V shed 4 bases, J shed 4 bases, and the junction held 9 bases outside the gene matches. The DNA of the CDR3 is TGTGCCAGCAGCGATCACCGGGACAGGGATTACGAGCAGTACTTC. Amino acids: CASSDHRDRDYEQYF.

The genes are TRBV1 and TRBJ2-3; TRBD2, the table's D call, was not compared with the DNA. TRBV1 is reported as a pseudogene. The length of the CDR3 is 17 residues. The CDR3 DNA is TGCACCAGCAGCCAGACTAGCGGGGGCACTAGCACAGATACGCAGTATTTT. This sequence encodes CTSSQTSGGTSTDTQYF.

The CDR3 nucleotides read TGTGCCAGCAGCCCCGTCCAGGGGTACACTGAAGCTTTCTTT. Protein product: CASSPVQGYTEAFF. The rearrangement links TRBV11-2 to TRBJ1-1; D perhaps matches TRBD1 (6 bases). Trimming took 5 bases from V and 3 from J, leaving 13 bases between them. CDR3 length: 14 residues. The germline gives CDR1 SGHAT, CDR2 FQNNGV.